A selection of T cell receptor beta chains follows, all from one sample in a study of T cell responses to AZD1222 COVID-19 vaccine. Assay: immunoSEQ multiplex PCR; the TCRdb copy retains only in-frame clones and omits some. Here the sample spans some 200,000 clones, 80% to 95% being singletons. The sequencing here drew on peripheral blood, taken 28 days after the second AZD1222 dose. The receptors were gathered from an adult who received the AZD1222 COVID-19 vaccine. CDR3s include the opening cysteine and the closing phenylalanine or tryptophan. Fields, in order: V gene, clone size, J gene, D gene, CDR3 DNA, CDR3 protein. D genes are given only for firm matches. Not all rows give a size; the values are once, few, many and, for expanded clones, a class.

TRBV2	NA	TRBJ2-1	NA	TGTGCTACCTCAGGGGTTTACAATGAGCAGTTCTTC	CATSGVYNEQFF
TRBV28	NA	TRBJ2-7	NA	TGTGCCAGCAGTTTACAGGCCGAGCAGTACTTC	CASSLQAEQYF
TRBV10-1	NA	TRBJ2-1	TRBD2	TGCGCCAGCATCGACCCCCCTAGCGGTGGGGGGGATGAGCAGTTCTTC	CASIDPPSGGGDEQFF
TRBV19	NA	TRBJ2-3	TRBD2	TGTGCCAGTAGTATAGGGCTAGCGGTTTTTCGCACAGATACGCAGTATTTT	CASSIGLAVFRTDTQYF
TRBV2	NA	TRBJ1-2	TRBD1	TGTGCCAGCAGTGTTCCACAGGGGGCGGGGTATGGCTACACCTTC	CASSVPQGAGYGYTF
TRBV3-1/TRBV3-2	NA	TRBJ1-1	NA	TGTGCCAGCAGCCAAGAAGTTTCGGACAACACTGAAGCTTTCTTT	CASSQEVSDNTEAFF
TRBV7-6	NA	TRBJ2-3	TRBD2	TGTGCCAGCAGCTTAGGGTCGGGAGGGCCTGGCACAGATACGCAGTATTTT	CASSLGSGGPGTDTQYF
TRBV13	NA	TRBJ2-7	TRBD1	TGTGCCAGCAGCCCCCCCCGCCAGGGGGTCCCCTACGAGCAGTACTTC	CASSPPRQGVPYEQYF
TRBV2	NA	TRBJ2-1	NA	TGTGCCAGCAGTGAGTGGAGAGAGGCTATCGATGAGCAGTTCTTC	CASSEWREAIDEQFF
TRBV4-1	NA	TRBJ1-4	NA	TGCGCCAGCAGCCAAGGGTTGGAGGGAGCTAATGAAAAACTGTTTTTT	CASSQGLEGANEKLFF
TRBV7-9	once	TRBJ1-1	NA	TGTGCCAGCAGCCGTAACACTGAAGCTTTCTTT	CASSRNTEAFF
TRBV7-3	NA	TRBJ2-1	TRBD2	TGTGCCAGCAGTGGACTAGCGGGAGGGCGGGGCTCCTACAATGAGCAGTTCTTC	CASSGLAGGRGSYNEQFF
TRBV11-3	NA	TRBJ2-1	NA	TGTGCCAGCAGCCACGGAGTCTCCCCCTACAATGAGCAGTTCTTC	CASSHGVSPYNEQFF
TRBV10-2	once	TRBJ2-1	NA	TGCGCCAGCAGGTTAGACTCCTACAATGAGCAGTTCTTC	CASRLDSYNEQFF
TRBV24-1	NA	TRBJ1-5	NA	TGTGCCACCAGTGACCCCACAGGGTCGAGCAATCAGCCCCAGCATTTT	CATSDPTGSSNQPQHF
TRBV6-2/TRBV6-3	NA	TRBJ2-1	NA	TGTGCCAGCAGCTCCCGAGAGGGCGGCTCCTACAATGAGCAGTTCTTC	CASSSREGGSYNEQFF
TRBV28	once	TRBJ2-3	NA	TGTGCCAGCAGTCCTGCCGATACGCAGTATTTT	CASSPADTQYF
TRBV7-2	NA	TRBJ2-2	NA	TGTGCCAGCAGCTTAGCGCAGGGTCCCGGGGAGCTGTTTTTT	CASSLAQGPGELFF
TRBV7-2	NA	TRBJ2-2	TRBD2	TGTGCCAGCAGCTTACCCCGACTAGCGGGAGACACCGGGGAGCTGTTTTTT	CASSLPRLAGDTGELFF
TRBV19	NA	TRBJ1-1	NA	TGTGCCAGTAGTCTAGACGGGGAGGCGGACACTGAAGCTTTCTTT	CASSLDGEADTEAFF
TRBV5-1	NA	TRBJ1-5	NA	TGCGCCAGCAGCCTAACAGTGGGTCAGCCCCAGCATTTT	CASSLTVGQPQHF
TRBV10-2	NA	TRBJ1-1	TRBD1	TGCGCCAGTCGAAGGGGGCCGAACACTGAAGCTTTCTTT	CASRRGPNTEAFF
TRBV6-5	NA	TRBJ1-5	TRBD1	TGTGCCAGCAGCGGCAGGGGGGACCAGCCCCAGCATTTT	CASSGRGDQPQHF
TRBV7-9	few	TRBJ1-1	NA	TGTGCCAGCAGCTTAGGGCAGCCTAACACTGAAGCTTTCTTT	CASSLGQPNTEAFF
TRBV5-5	NA	TRBJ2-7	TRBD2	TGTGCCAGCAGCTTGGGGCTAGCGGGCACCTACGAGCAGTACTTC	CASSLGLAGTYEQYF